The rows below give T cell receptor beta chains drawn from one sample of a study of T cells in Graves' hyperthyroidism and ophthalmopathy. Via MiXCR, TCRdb re-called the multiplex PCR reads, giving one row per CDR3 protein. This table holds 370,000 or so distinct CDR3 sequences, approximately 15% found once. Specimen: blood. The receptors were sampled from a young man with Graves' hyperthyroidism that later progressed to Graves' ophthalmopathy. The conserved cysteine and the conserved F or W are not part of the CDR3 here. Each record gives: J gene, V gene, CDR3 protein.

J: TRBJ1-1; V: TRBV11-2; CDR3: ASSLVRRTEAF
J: TRBJ2-7; V: TRBV3-1; CDR3: ASSPYVAGAYEQY
J: TRBJ1-2; V: TRBV12-3/TRBV12-4; CDR3: ASSLAGRDT
J: TRBJ2-3; V: TRBV7-2; CDR3: ASSLAPWDSFTDTQY
J: TRBJ2-1; V: TRBV20-1; CDR3: SALRLAGVPSYNEQF
J: TRBJ2-5; V: TRBV5-6; CDR3: ASSLRPETDQETQY
J: TRBJ2-2; V: TRBV4-1; CDR3: ASSSPGDPKGGELF
J: TRBJ1-6; V: TRBV20-1; CDR3: SARRQGNSPLH
J: TRBJ2-7; V: TRBV20-1; CDR3: SAKLAGRNEQY
J: TRBJ2-3; V: TRBV7-2; CDR3: ASSLLDEADTQY
J: TRBJ2-1; V: TRBV9; CDR3: ASSVAGDPYNEQF
J: TRBJ2-7; V: TRBV7-2; CDR3: ASSLEGSTYEQY
J: TRBJ2-1; V: TRBV29-1; CDR3: SVEDGSWSVEYNEQF
J: TRBJ1-5; V: TRBV11-2; CDR3: ASSYDGGDSNQPQH
J: TRBJ2-3; V: TRBV6-1; CDR3: ASGSLGGNPDTQY
J: TRBJ2-3; V: TRBV30; CDR3: AWSVKVTSTDTQY
J: TRBJ2-3; V: TRBV5-1; CDR3: ASSLEGGLTDTQY
J: TRBJ1-5; V: TRBV2; CDR3: ASPRGTGQTQKQPQH
J: TRBJ2-1; V: TRBV18; CDR3: ASSPRSSYNEQF
J: TRBJ2-2; V: TRBV18; CDR3: ASSPGLAGVGAGELF
J: TRBJ2-1; V: TRBV4-1; CDR3: ASTRLAGVYNEQF
J: TRBJ2-7; V: TRBV25-1; CDR3: ASSEFLYEQY
J: TRBJ2-7; V: TRBV5-1; CDR3: ASSVTPGQGAYEQY
J: TRBJ2-1; V: TRBV9; CDR3: AGSVDPDNEQF
J: TRBJ1-6; V: TRBV7-8; CDR3: ASSTGQGSSSYNSPLH
J: TRBJ1-1; V: TRBV2; CDR3: ASREDQGAGTEAF
J: TRBJ1-5; V: TRBV9; CDR3: ASSVDSGANQPQH
J: TRBJ2-7; V: TRBV5-4; CDR3: ASSSSPTLGYEQY
J: TRBJ2-3; V: TRBV4-1; CDR3: ASSQGVLAGGSTDTQY
J: TRBJ1-1; V: TRBV25-1; CDR3: ASSEPKAREAF